This T cell receptor beta chain is drawn from a study of shared clonotypes between healthy human individuals. The germline gives CDR1 SGHDT, CDR2 YYEEEE. Trimming removed 0 bases at V and 0 bases at J, with 7 bases between. The CDR3 runs 15 residues. Clones were read by immunoSEQ multiplex PCR, and TCRdb kept only the in-frame ones, dropping some. The sample lists some 490,000 clones; around 85% were seen once. The sample taken for sequencing was PBMCs. The receptor comes from a woman aged 35 to 49 in good health. Some clones in this sample may be carry-over from other donors' samples. This chain joins TRBV5-6 and TRBJ1-5; D is unresolved. This chain's CDR3 is CASSLASPSNQPQHF. The CDR3 nucleotides read TGTGCCAGCAGCTTGGCAAGCCCTAGCAATCAGCCCCAGCATTTT.